Sequencing of this TCR beta chain was carried out in a study of glioma-infiltrating T cells after dendritic cell vaccination. About the study: The resection used for tumor lysate supplied the residual fresh-frozen pretreatment tumor.

The germline CDR1 and CDR2 sequences are SGHTA and FQGNSA. Trimming removed 4 bases at V and 7 bases at J, with 14 bases between. The CDR3 loop spans 14 amino acids. The repertoire was sequenced with immunoSEQ multiplex PCR; TCRdb's copy has only in-frame clones and lacks some. The data contain fewer than 4,000 clones, 75% to 80% of them singletons. Material: tumor tissue, obtained before dendritic cell vaccination. The genes are TRBV7-2 and TRBJ2-1, with D perhaps matching TRBD1 (6 bases). This sequence was found in a human donor with glioblastoma. CDR3 protein: CASSSRLTGNEQFF. DNA for the CDR3: TGTGCCAGCAGCTCTCGATTGACAGGTAATGAGCAGTTCTTC.